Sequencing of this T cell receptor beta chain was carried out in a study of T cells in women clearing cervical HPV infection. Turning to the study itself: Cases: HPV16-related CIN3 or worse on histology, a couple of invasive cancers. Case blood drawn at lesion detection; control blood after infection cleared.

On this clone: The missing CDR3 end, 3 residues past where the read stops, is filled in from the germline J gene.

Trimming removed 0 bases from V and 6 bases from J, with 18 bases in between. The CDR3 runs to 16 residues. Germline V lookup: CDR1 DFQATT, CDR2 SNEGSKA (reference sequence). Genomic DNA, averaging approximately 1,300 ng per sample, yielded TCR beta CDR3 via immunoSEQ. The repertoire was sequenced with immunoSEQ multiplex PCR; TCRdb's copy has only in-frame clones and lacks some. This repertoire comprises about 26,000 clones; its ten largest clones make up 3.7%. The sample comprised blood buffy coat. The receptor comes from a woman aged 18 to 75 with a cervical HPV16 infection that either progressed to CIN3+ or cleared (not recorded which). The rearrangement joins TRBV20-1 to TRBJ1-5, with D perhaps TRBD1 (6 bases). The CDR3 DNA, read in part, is TGCAGTGCTAGAGATTATCGGGGGGCGCAAGGTCAGCCC. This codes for CSARDYRGAQGQP. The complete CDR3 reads CSARDYRGAQGQPQHF.